This TCR beta chain came from a study of T-cell reconstitution after alpha-beta-depleted transplantation in children. The study's findings and limits: A year post-transplant, T-cell counts and diversity derived mostly from newly produced T cells.

This CDR3 is 13 amino acids long. Trimming took 0 bases from V and 5 from J, leaving 7 bases between them. In germline, CDR1 is LGHNA, CDR2 YNFKEQ. Preparation of the TCRbeta library used unique molecular identifiers. TCRdb recomputed calls from the PCR reads with MiXCR, one row per CDR3 protein. The sample comprises 98,000 or so distinct CDR3 sequences, less than 25% of which are singletons, and roughly a fifth rests with the top ten. With respect to this clonotype: Its antigen is still unknown.

The rearrangement uses TRBV4-2 and TRBJ2-5; no definite D call. The sample in question was PBMCs, obtained before TCRalphabeta/CD19-depleted stem cell transplant. The sequence derives from a boy aged 2 to 9 with acute lymphoblastic leukemia, due to receive a stem cell transplant. For the CDR3, the DNA is TGTGCCAGCAGCCAAGAGAGGCTCGAGACCCAGTACTTC. Encoded protein: CASSQERLETQYF.